A selection of T cell receptor beta chains follows, all from one sample in a study of blood T cell repertoires in COVID-19. The table came from immunoSEQ multiplex PCR; TCRdb's copy has only in-frame clones and leaves some out. This sample yields about 300,000 clones, of which about nine tenths are seen a single time; 6.8% belongs to the top ten. The sequenced material came from peripheral blood. The receptor set was obtained from a woman aged 25 to 39 with COVID-19, enrolled during active disease. Both conserved end residues are part of each CDR3. A D gene is named only where the DNA matches it firmly. Clone size, where shown, is once, few, many, or a class for clones that have expanded.

>.|.|TRBV30|TRBJ2-1|12
CAWSARGDEQFF
TGTGCCTGGAGTGCCAGAGGCGATGAGCAGTTCTTC
>.|.|TRBV7-6|TRBJ2-5|13
CASSLGHEETQYF
TGTGCCAGCAGCTTAGGACACGAAGAGACCCAGTACTTC
>.|.|TRBV6-1|TRBJ2-7|13
CASSETSLREQYF
TGTGCCAGCAGTGAAACTAGCCTTCGCGAGCAGTACTTC
>.|.|TRBV7-2|TRBJ2-1|16
CASSSEGGVSYNEQFF
TGTGCCAGCAGCTCCGAGGGCGGGGTTTCCTACAATGAGCAGTTCTTC
>.|.|TRBV10-1|TRBJ2-5|14
CASSELRGRETQYF
TGCGCCAGCAGTGAGCTACGTGGTCGTGAGACCCAGTACTTC
>.|TRBD1|TRBV13|TRBJ1-1|13
CASSWDRGTEAFF
TGTGCCAGCAGCTGGGACAGGGGGACTGAAGCTTTCTTT
>.|.|TRBV12-3/TRBV12-4|TRBJ2-5|13
CASSQGSQETQYF
TGTGCCAGCAGCCAGGGGAGCCAAGAGACCCAGTACTTC
>.|.|TRBV5-1|TRBJ2-1|13
CASSGDSWDEQFF
TGCGCCAGCAGCGGGGACTCGTGGGATGAGCAGTTCTTC
>.|.|TRBV7-2|TRBJ1-1|15
CASSLRTRGGTEAFF
TGTGCCAGCAGCTTGCGTACCAGGGGTGGGACTGAAGCTTTCTTT
>.|TRBD1|TRBV6-5|TRBJ1-2|14
CASRGQGRMAGYTF
TGTGCCAGCAGGGGACAGGGGAGGATGGCTGGCTACACCTTC
>.|.|TRBV12-3/TRBV12-4|TRBJ2-1|13
CASSGIGYNEQFF
TGTGCCAGCAGCGGGATTGGTTACAATGAGCAGTTCTTC
>once|.|TRBV5-4|TRBJ2-1|12
CASSSRLGEQFF
TGTGCCAGCAGCTCGCGGCTGGGTGAGCAGTTCTTC
>once|TRBD1|TRBV28|TRBJ1-6|16
CASRLGNRGYNSPLHF
TGTGCCAGCAGACTAGGGAACAGGGGCTATAATTCACCCCTCCACTTT
>.|.|TRBV4-1|TRBJ2-3|12
CASSSGGDTQYF
TGCGCCAGCAGCTCAGGGGGGGATACGCAGTATTTT
>.|TRBD1|TRBV5-4|TRBJ2-5|14
CASSRDRRGETQYF
TGTGCCAGCAGCCGGGACAGGAGGGGAGAGACCCAGTACTTC
>.|TRBD2|TRBV30|TRBJ2-5|16
CAWSVLAGGPQETQYF
TGTGCCTGGAGTGTACTAGCGGGAGGACCGCAAGAGACCCAGTACTTC
>.|.|TRBV2|TRBJ2-2|13
CASSPDSTGELFF
TGTGCCAGCAGCCCGGACTCTACCGGGGAGCTGTTTTTT
>.|TRBD1|TRBV2|TRBJ1-1|12
CATRQGGTEAFF
TGTGCCACCAGACAGGGCGGAACTGAAGCTTTCTTT